The 3 T cell receptor beta chains presented below share a single source sample, sequenced in a study of lymphopenia after photon versus proton radiotherapy. Some clones are missing from TCRdb's copy, which holds only in-frame ones; the method was immunoSEQ multiplex PCR. The sample includes roughly 25,000 clones, roughly four fifths seen only once; the top ten take around 21%. The starting material was peripheral blood, obtained from a patient treated with proton-based radiotherapy. The receptors originated from a woman between 65 and 79 years old with pancreatic cancer.

The chain has TRBV28 and TRBJ1-2, with 10 bases identical to TRBD1. The V gene end was trimmed by 4 bases and the J gene end by 3 bases; junction bases not matched to a gene: 5. CDR1 and CDR2 from the germline V gene are MDHEN and SYDVKM. This CDR3 has 15 amino acids. The CDR3 loop is CASSSRDRGDYGYTF. CDR3 DNA sequence: TGTGCCAGCAGTTCTCGGGACAGGGGTGACTATGGCTACACCTTC.

V gene TRBV6-1 combines with J gene TRBJ1-2; D is unresolved. Deletions cut 3 bases from V and 3 bases from J, with 8 bases between. This CDR3 comprises 13 residues. The germline V gene has CDR1 MNHNS and CDR2 SASEGT. CDR3 in DNA: TGTGCCAGCAGTGACCAGGTAGACTATGGCTACACCTTC. Protein product: CASSDQVDYGYTF.

J is TRBJ2-3 and V is TRBV7-2; D remains ambiguous. The CDR3 is 12 residues long. V lost 5 bases and J lost 6, with 9 bases in between. CDR1 and CDR2 (germline): SGHTA, FQGNSA. This CDR3 is CASSTFRDTQYF. CDR3 coding DNA: TGTGCCAGCAGCACTTTCCGTGATACGCAGTATTTT. Together with reference TRBV7-2 and TRBJ2-3, the CDR3 gives the full variable domain: GAGVSQSPSNKVTEKGKDVELRCDPISGHTALYWYRQSLGQGLEFLIYFQGNSAPDKSGLPSDRFSAERTGGSVSTLTIQRTQQEDSAVYLCASSTFRDTQYFGPGTRLTVL.